This T cell receptor (beta chain) was profiled in a study of monozygotic twins with inflammatory bowel disease. Comments on this clonotype: What it binds is not known.

CDR3 length: 13 residues. Germline CDR1 reads SGHTA; CDR2 reads FQGNSA. Points from the study as a whole: IBD-affected twins scored below their healthy co-twins in TCRbeta diversity (inverse Simpson). Patients got different immunosuppressive treatments, which may have made their repertoires more variable. Fewer shared clonotypes with others were found in IBD patients than in healthy twins, especially with disease activity. Subtypes among T cells remained indistinguishable.

From its re-call of the 5' RACE reads, TCRdb lists each CDR3 protein once, without DNA. The sample's table shows more than 85,000 distinct CDR3 sequences. The sequenced material came from blood. This clonotype was sampled from a human donor with ulcerative colitis or Crohn's disease, or a healthy co-twin of an affected twin (not recorded which). This chain joins TRBV7-2 and TRBJ1-1; the TRBD1 assignment by TCRdb is unverifiable without DNA. CDR3: CASSRDRNTEAFF. Supplemented by reference TRBV7-2 and TRBJ1-1, the full variable domain reads GAGVSQSPSNKVTEKGKDVELRCDPISGHTALYWYRQSLGQGLEFLIYFQGNSAPDKSGLPSDRFSAERTGGSVSTLTIQRTQQEDSAVYLCASSRDRNTEAFFGQGTRLTVV.